These 15 T cell receptor beta chains were all obtained from the same sample, sequenced in a study of T cell repertoires in cytomegalovirus infection. The antigens for these receptors are not known. TCRdb used MiXCR to reprocess the reads, holding one entry per CDR3 protein. The sample has about half a million distinct CDR3 sequences, more than 30% seen once; the top ten hold 17%. This sample comprised cultured PBMCs, obtained from culture after CMV antigen stimulation. The receptor set was obtained from a human donor in good health (CMV status not recorded). Some clones in this sample may be carry-over from other donors' samples.

The rearrangement links TRBV30 to TRBJ1-1, with unresolved D. The CDR3 loop spans 13 amino acids. The germline V gene has CDR1 GTSNPN and CDR2 SVGIG (reference sequence). V was clipped by 2 bases and J by 2 bases, with 9 bases between them. As DNA, the CDR3 is TGTGCCTGGAGTCCTCAATCTAACACTGAAGCTTTCTTT. This encodes CAWSPQSNTEAFF.

The chain couples TRBV29-1 to TRBJ2-2; D possibly corresponds to TRBD2 (5 bases). Trimming stripped 3 bases from V and 6 bases from J, with 11 bases between. Germline-derived CDR1 and CDR2 are SQVTM and ANQGSEA. This CDR3 contains 13 residues. CDR3: CSVERGQAGELFF. In nucleotides, the CDR3 is TGCAGCGTTGAGCGAGGGCAAGCCGGGGAGCTGTTTTTT.

This clonotype has a count of ten or more. This chain connects TRBV7-2 to TRBJ1-1; D is undetermined. Looked up from germline, CDR1 is SGHTA and CDR2 is FQGNSA. The CDR3 length is 15 residues. V gave up 5 bases and J gave up 1 base, with 14 bases separating them. The CDR3 DNA reads as TGTGCCAGCAGCCCCGACGGCGGGCGGAACACTGAAGCTTTCTTT. This translates into CASSPDGGRNTEAFF.

The chain couples TRBV14 to TRBJ2-2; the match to TRBD2 covers 9 bases. The germline gives CDR1 SGHDN, CDR2 FVKESK. Trimming removed 0 bases from V and 4 bases from J; junction bases left unmatched: 12. This CDR3 has 19 amino acids. The chain's CDR3 is CASSQDMVFGLASTGELFF. DNA of the CDR3: TGTGCCAGCAGCCAAGATATGGTGTTTGGACTAGCGTCCACCGGGGAGCTGTTTTTT.

Ten or more counts support this clonotype. The chain couples TRBV7-2 to TRBJ2-7, with 7 bases identical to TRBD2. This CDR3 spans 14 amino acids. Unmatched junction bases numbered 5, after V lost 3 bases and J lost 3 bases. Germline V CDR1 and CDR2: SGHTA, FQGNSA. CDR3 nucleotide sequence: TGTGCCAGCAGCTTTCCGGGAGGCGGCTACGAGCAGTACTTC. Protein: CASSFPGGGYEQYF. The full variable domain, in which reference TRBV7-2 and TRBJ2-7 provide the parts outside the CDR3, is GAGVSQSPSNKVTEKGKDVELRCDPISGHTALYWYRQSLGQGLEFLIYFQGNSAPDKSGLPSDRFSAERTGGSVSTLTIQRTQQEDSAVYLCASSFPGGGYEQYFGPGTRLTVT.

This clonotype has more than one count but fewer than ten. J is TRBJ2-3 and V is TRBV7-3, with 11 bases that match TRBD2. The V and J ends lost 5 bases and 2 bases, in that order; junction bases with no gene match: 6. The CDR3 is 16 amino acids. The germline gives CDR1 SGHTA, CDR2 FQGTGA. The CDR3 sequence: CASSAGLAVYTDTQYF. The CDR3 bases are TGTGCCAGCAGCGCGGGACTAGCGGTATACACAGATACGCAGTATTTT.

V usage is TRBV7-2 and J usage is TRBJ2-2; no definite D call. CDR1 and CDR2 (germline): SGHTA, FQGNSA. The CDR3 totals 15 residues. V was pared by 2 bases and J by 8 bases, with 15 bases between. The DNA for the CDR3 is TGTGCCAGCAGCTTACGTAACCCAATAGAGGGGGAGCTGTTTTTT. It codes for CASSLRNPIEGELFF.

This clonotype was observed a handful of times. The chain combines TRBV12-3 or TRBV12-4 with TRBJ2-3; D may be TRBD2 (5 bases). V was pared by 5 bases and J by 5 bases, with 14 bases between. The CDR3 runs 14 residues. The CDR3 loop reads CASSKELAGDTQYF. The CDR3 DNA follows: TGTGCCAGCAGTAAGGAGCTAGCAGGAGATACGCAGTATTTT.

The rearrangement joins TRBV28 to TRBJ1-4; D is perhaps TRBD1 (5 bases). The V end lost 3 bases, the J end lost 4 bases, and 12 bases lay between the germline ends. From germline, CDR1 is MDHEN and CDR2 SYDVKM. CDR3 length: 15 amino acids. The chain's CDR3 is CASSFPGRNNEKLFF. The CDR3 nucleotides read TGTGCCAGCAGTTTCCCGGGACGGAATAATGAAAAACTGTTTTTT. Full variable domain (rest looked up from reference TRBV28 and TRBJ1-4): DVKVTQSSRYLVKRTGEKVFLECVQDMDHENMFWYRQDPGLGLRLIYFSYDVKMKEKGDIPEGYSVSREKKERFSLILESASTNQTSMYLCASSFPGRNNEKLFFGSGTQLSVL.

The chain recombines TRBV6-1 with TRBJ2-5; D possibly corresponds to TRBD1 (6 bases). The germline gives CDR1 MNHNS, CDR2 SASEGT. The CDR3 consists of 15 residues. Trimming removed 0 bases from V and 4 bases from J, with 12 bases in between. CDR3 bases: TGTGCCAGCAGTGAAGCGGGCCAGGGGAGAGAGACCCAGTACTTC. Its protein is CASSEAGQGRETQYF.

This clonotype was observed a few times. V gene TRBV14 combines with J gene TRBJ2-2, with D maybe TRBD1 (5 bases). V lost 0 bases, J lost 6 bases, and 14 bases lay in between. The CDR3 has 16 amino acids. Per germline, CDR1 SGHDN and CDR2 FVKESK. The CDR3 DNA reads TGTGCCAGCAGCCAAGATCCCGCAGGGCGGTCCGGGGAGCTGTTTTTT. Translating it yields CASSQDPAGRSGELFF.

This clonotype was detected ten times or more. V usage is TRBV7-2 and J usage is TRBJ2-7; D might be TRBD1 or TRBD2, each matching 5 bases. With 8 bases removed from V and 5 bases from J, the gap between germline ends came to 19 bases. Per germline, CDR1 SGHTA and CDR2 FQGNSA. The CDR3 is 14 residues long. CDR3 protein: CASGRDPLNHEQYF. Written as DNA, the CDR3 is TGTGCCAGCGGCCGGGACCCCCTTAACCACGAGCAGTACTTC. Looking up the rest from reference TRBV7-2 and TRBJ2-7 gives the full variable domain: GAGVSQSPSNKVTEKGKDVELRCDPISGHTALYWYRQSLGQGLEFLIYFQGNSAPDKSGLPSDRFSAERTGGSVSTLTIQRTQQEDSAVYLCASGRDPLNHEQYFGPGTRLTVT.

This clonotype appeared a few times. The DNA of the CDR3 is TGTGCCAGCTCACCACCGAGGAGGGGAGGAGGAGAGACCCAGTACTTC. Its protein product is CASSPPRRGGGETQYF. V is TRBV18 and J is TRBJ2-5, with a weak D call TRBD2 (6 bases). The CDR3 extends over 16 amino acids. Germline CDR1 and CDR2: KGHSH and LQKENI. The ends were cut back, 0 bases at V and 4 bases at J, with 15 bases in the middle. The full variable domain, completed using reference TRBV18 and TRBJ2-5, is NAGVMQNPRHLVRRRGQEARLRCSPMKGHSHVYWYRQLPEEGLKFMVYLQKENIIDESGMPKERFSAEFPKEGPSILRIQQVVRGDSAAYFCASSPPRRGGGETQYFGPGTRLLVL.

The chain links TRBV7-2 to TRBJ2-3, with TRBD1 as a possible D gene (6 bases). V lost 5 bases to trimming and J lost 3 bases, with 18 bases between them. The CDR3 spans 16 residues. Germline V CDR1 and CDR2: SGHTA, FQGNSA. CDR3 nucleotide sequence: TGTGCCAGCAGCCCCCGCCAGGGGCTTCTGACAGATACGCAGTATTTT. Translated, it gives CASSPRQGLLTDTQYF. The whole variable domain, filled in from reference TRBV7-2 and TRBJ2-3, reads GAGVSQSPSNKVTEKGKDVELRCDPISGHTALYWYRQSLGQGLEFLIYFQGNSAPDKSGLPSDRFSAERTGGSVSTLTIQRTQQEDSAVYLCASSPRQGLLTDTQYFGPGTRLTVL.

This rearrangement joins TRBV19 to TRBJ2-1; D remains ambiguous. Germline V gene lookup returns CDR1 LNHDA and CDR2 SQIVND (reference sequence). Trimming removed 3 bases at V and 0 bases at J, with 9 bases between. The CDR3 totals 15 residues. The chain's CDR3 is CASSMEHDSYNEQFF. The CDR3 bases are TGTGCCAGTAGTATGGAGCATGACTCCTACAATGAGCAGTTCTTC.